The clone carrying this TCR beta chain was seen more than once but under ten times. Its specificity is not known. The data were taken from a study of T-cell reconstitution after alpha-beta-depleted transplantation in children. The library targeted TCRbeta and was prepared with unique molecular identifiers. MiXCR, applied by TCRdb to the PCR reads, yields one record per CDR3 protein. The sample lists fewer than 500,000 distinct CDR3 sequences, approximately 42% occurring once. Study-wide points: Recipient T cells and thymic progenitors that survived were the source of the high TCRbeta diversity seen at day 60 in some patients.

The germline V and J ends were trimmed by 4 bases and 0 bases, with 17 bases remaining between them. CDR3 length equals 16 residues. Germline V gene sequence: CDR1 SGDLS, CDR2 YYNGEE. The genes are TRBV9 and TRBJ2-7, with D possibly TRBD2 on 5 matching bases. Sequencing was performed on PBMCs, taken before TCRalphabeta/CD19-depleted stem cell transplant. The TCR was taken from a girl aged 2-10 years with aplastic anemia, due to receive a stem cell transplant. The CDR3 DNA sequence: TGTGCCAGCAGCCCCCGCGGGTTGACGAGCTCCTACGAGCAGTACTTC. Protein sequence: CASSPRGLTSSYEQYF.